This TCR beta chain was documented in a study of T-cell reconstitution after alpha-beta-depleted transplantation in children. Whole-study findings and limits: Several hundred expanded graft clones reportedly gave rise to the alpha-beta T cells present about two months after transplant. Newly generated T cells supplied most T-cell counts and diversity one year post-transplant.

With regard to this clonotype: Its target is unknown.

Germline V gene data show CDR1 as MDHEN and CDR2 as SYDVKM. The CDR3 extends over 15 amino acids. V was clipped by 10 bases and J by 0 bases, with 17 bases between them. The authors prepared the TCRbeta library with unique molecular identifiers. TCRdb fed the PCR reads into MiXCR, producing one record per CDR3 protein. Among about 1,000,000 distinct CDR3 sequences listed, about 26% were seen once. The sample in question was PBMCs, mostly from graft donor cells, obtained 360 days after TCRalphabeta/CD19-depleted stem cell transplant. The chain joins TRBV28 to TRBJ2-3, with TRBD2 as a possible D gene (5 bases). The clonotype comes from a boy younger than two who had a stem cell transplant for SCID, so the T cells may come from the graft donor. CDR3 coding DNA: TGTGCCACCTCCCCGAAGAGGGCTAGCACAGATACGCAGTATTTT. Encoded protein: CATSPKRASTDTQYF.